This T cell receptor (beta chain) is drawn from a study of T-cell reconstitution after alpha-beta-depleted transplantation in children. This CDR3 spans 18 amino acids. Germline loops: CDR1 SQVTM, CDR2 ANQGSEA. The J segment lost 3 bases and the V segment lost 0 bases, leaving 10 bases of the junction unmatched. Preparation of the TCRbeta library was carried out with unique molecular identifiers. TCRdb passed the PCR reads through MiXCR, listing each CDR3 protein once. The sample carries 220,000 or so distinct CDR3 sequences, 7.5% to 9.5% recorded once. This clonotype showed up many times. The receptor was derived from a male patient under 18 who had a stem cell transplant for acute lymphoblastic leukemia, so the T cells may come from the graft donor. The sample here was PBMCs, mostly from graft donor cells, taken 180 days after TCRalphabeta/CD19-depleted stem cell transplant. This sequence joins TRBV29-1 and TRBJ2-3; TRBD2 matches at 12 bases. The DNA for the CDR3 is TGCAGCGTTGAAGACTTCTCACTACTAGCGGGAGGAACAGATACGCAGTATTTT. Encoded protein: CSVEDFSLLAGGTDTQYF.